This TCR beta chain appears in the sequencing data of a study of blood T cell repertoires in COVID-19. The CDR3 loop spans 12 amino acids. CDR1 and CDR2 (germline): MNHEY, SVGAGI. With 6 bases removed from V and 3 bases from J, the gap between germline ends came to 9 bases. Only in-frame clones appear in the TCRdb table, and some are missing; sequencing was by immunoSEQ multiplex PCR. This table has just under 20,000 clones, more than 80% appearing once. This clone was seen just once. The sequence came from a woman in her forties or fifties with active COVID-19. The sequenced material came from peripheral blood. This rearrangement joins TRBV6-5 to TRBJ2-7; TRBD2 might be the D (5 bases). In nucleotides, the CDR3 is TGTGCCAGCAGACGGGAACTCTACGAGCAGTACTTC. Its translation: CASRRELYEQYF.